These 26 T cell receptor beta chains came from one sample sequenced in a study of T cell repertoires in aging, cancer and after chemotherapy. TRB rearrangements spanning V, D and J were amplified using mixed TRB-A/B primers. TCRdb recomputed calls from the multiplex PCR reads with MiXCR, one row per CDR3 protein. This table holds about 10,000 distinct CDR3 sequences, roughly 37% found once. Peripheral blood genomic DNA, not sorted cells or RNA, was the template. The sample consisted of blood. Every receptor here comes from a human donor in good health.

V is TRBV6-5 and J is TRBJ2-5, with D uncertain. The CDR3 is made up of 14 amino acids. V gave up 7 bases and J gave up 1 base, with 13 bases separating them. Germline V CDR1 and CDR2: MNHEY, SVGAGI. CDR3 sequence (DNA): TGTGCCAGCACTCTAAGGCAGGTCCAAGAGACCCAGTACTTC. Encoded protein: CASTLRQVQETQYF.

There are a few counts of this clonotype. V gene TRBV5-6 combines with J gene TRBJ2-3; 8 bases are shared with TRBD1. The CDR3 sequence is 13 residues long. Germline-derived CDR1 and CDR2 are SGHDT and YYEEEE. V gave up 3 bases and J gave up 4 bases; unmatched junction bases: 1. The CDR3 loop is CASSWGQADTQYF. CDR3 nucleotide sequence: TGTGCCAGCAGCTGGGGACAGGCAGATACGCAGTATTTT.

This clonotype was picked up one time. J is TRBJ1-2 and V is TRBV10-3, with TRBD1 as a possible D gene (6 bases). The germline gives CDR1 ENHRY, CDR2 SYGVKD. V lost 3 bases and J lost 8, with 10 bases in between. The CDR3 is 12 residues long. The CDR3 bases are TGTGCCATCAGTGACTACAGGGAAGGCTACACCTTC. The encoded protein is CAISDYREGYTF.

This rearrangement joins TRBV6-5 to TRBJ2-3, with 9 bases matching TRBD2. J gave up 0 bases and V 6 bases, and 4 bases lay outside the gene matches. CDR3 length equals 15 residues. Germline V gives CDR1 MNHEY, CDR2 SVGAGI. The CDR3 sequence is CASRQGLASTDTQYF. The DNA of the CDR3 is TGTGCCAGCAGACAGGGACTAGCTAGCACAGATACGCAGTATTTT.

In this sample, this clonotype turned up a few times. The DNA for the CDR3 is TGCGCCAGCAGCTTGAGGGCAGACTACGAGCAGTACTTC. Amino acid sequence: CASSLRADYEQYF. This sequence joins TRBV5-1 and TRBJ2-7; no definite D call. Per germline, CDR1 SGHRS and CDR2 YFSETQ. The CDR3 is 13 residues long. V shed 1 base and J shed 3 bases, with 8 bases lying between them.

The V and J genes are TRBV27 and TRBJ1-2; TRBD1 aligns across 7 bases. Trimming at V came to 2 bases and at J to 2 bases, leaving 5 bases not matched to a gene. In germline, CDR1 is MNHEY, CDR2 SMNVEV (reference sequence). The CDR3 has 15 amino acids. CDR3 in DNA: TGTGCCAGCAGTTTAGAGGGCAGGGGGAACTATGGCTACACCTTC. Its translation is CASSLEGRGNYGYTF.

CDR3 in amino acids: CASSWGTGELFF. DNA for the CDR3: TGCGCCAGCAGTTGGGGGACCGGGGAGCTGTTTTTT. The chain joins TRBV5-1 to TRBJ2-2; D is possibly TRBD1 or TRBD2 (5 bases each). Germline CDR1 SGHRS, CDR2 YFSETQ. The V and J ends lost 5 bases and 5 bases respectively, with 7 bases between them. The CDR3 length is 12 residues.

This chain connects TRBV11-1 to TRBJ2-1, with D perhaps given as TRBD1 or TRBD2 (6 bases each). V dropped 2 bases and J dropped 10 bases, with 9 bases sitting between them. Per the germline V gene, CDR1 is SGHAT and CDR2 is FQDESV (reference sequence). The CDR3 runs 12 residues. In nucleotides, the CDR3 is TGTGCCAGCAGCTTATCGGGGGCCGAGCAGTTCTTC. This codes for CASSLSGAEQFF.

The chain couples TRBV5-6 to TRBJ2-3; 14 bases are a match to TRBD2. J gave up 3 bases and V 5 bases, and 5 bases lay outside the gene matches. Germline V gene data show CDR1 as SGHDT and CDR2 as YYEEEE. This CDR3 has 16 residues. CDR3: CASRGTSGSNTDTQYF. CDR3 bases: TGTGCCAGCAGAGGGACTAGCGGGAGTAATACAGATACGCAGTATTTT.

This clonotype was counted a few times. The chain combines TRBV18 with TRBJ2-5; TRBD1 is a possible D gene (6 bases). CDR3 length: 14 amino acids. Trimming took off 3 bases at V and 2 bases at J, with 10 bases between the two ends. Looked up from germline, CDR1 is KGHSH and CDR2 is LQKENI. The CDR3 region is CASSPTDRQETQYF. The CDR3 nucleotides read TGTGCCAGCTCACCGACGGACAGACAAGAGACCCAGTACTTC. Variable domain in full (rest from reference TRBV18 and TRBJ2-5): NAGVMQNPRHLVRRRGQEARLRCSPMKGHSHVYWYRQLPEEGLKFMVYLQKENIIDESGMPKERFSAEFPKEGPSILRIQQVVRGDSAAYFCASSPTDRQETQYFGPGTRLLVL.

This chain connects TRBV6-9 to TRBJ2-5; D assignment may be TRBD1 or TRBD2 (5 bases each). CDR1 and CDR2 from the germline V gene are MNHGY and SVAAGI. The CDR3 has 15 residues. V lost 7 bases, J lost 5 bases, and 20 bases lay in between. As DNA, the CDR3 is TGTGCCAGCACCCCCAGAGAGGGGCGCGAGGAGACCCAGTACTTC. Translation: CASTPREGREETQYF.

The chain combines TRBV5-5 with TRBJ2-2; TRBD2 aligns across 11 bases. Germline CDR1 SGHKS, CDR2 YYEKEE (reference sequence). The CDR3 runs to 15 residues. J was trimmed by 5 bases and V by 4 bases; bases with no gene match: 4. CDR3 residues: CASSPLAGGTGELFF. The CDR3 coding sequence is TGTGCCAGCAGCCCCTTAGCGGGAGGGACCGGGGAGCTGTTTTTT.

The rearrangement uses TRBV18 and TRBJ1-4; 9 bases map to TRBD1. Germline V gene sequence: CDR1 KGHSH, CDR2 LQKENI. V lost 0 bases, J lost 4 bases, and 3 bases stayed unmatched. CDR3 length: 16 residues. In nucleotides, the CDR3 is TGTGCCAGCTCACCACCCCGACAGGGGGATAATGAAAAACTGTTTTTT. This translates into CASSPPRQGDNEKLFF.

This clonotype was observed a handful of times. The V call is TRBV6-1, the J call TRBJ2-4; 8 nucleotides align to TRBD1. The V and J ends lost 4 bases and 8 bases, in that order; junction bases with no gene match: 4. Per the germline V gene, CDR1 is MNHNS and CDR2 is SASEGT. The CDR3 is 13 residues long. For the CDR3, the DNA is TGTGCCAGCAGTGCGGAACAGGGGGACATTCAGTACTTC. Translation: CASSAEQGDIQYF.

By proportion, this clonotype is medium-sized. J is TRBJ2-3 and V is TRBV19; unclear D gene. V shed 7 bases and J shed 0 bases, with 17 bases lying between them. This CDR3 is built from 16 residues. Germline CDR1 LNHDA, CDR2 SQIVND (reference sequence). The DNA for the CDR3 is TGTGCCAGTACCGATGGTGGACGCAGAAGCACAGATACGCAGTATTTT. Translating it yields CASTDGGRRSTDTQYF.

The V gene is TRBV19, the J gene TRBJ2-7; 8 nucleotides line up with TRBD2. Germline loops: CDR1 LNHDA, CDR2 SQIVND (reference sequence). CDR3 length: 16 amino acids. V lost 4 bases to trimming and J lost 2 bases; unmatched junction nucleotides: 10. The CDR3 nucleotides read TGTGCCAGTAGTACGGGTATGAGACTAGCGACCTACGAGCAGTACTTC. Protein product: CASSTGMRLATYEQYF. Full variable domain (missing parts from reference TRBV19 and TRBJ2-7): DGGITQSPKYLFRKEGQNVTLSCEQNLNHDAMYWYRQDPGQGLRLIYYSQIVNDFQKGDIAEGYSVSREKKESFPLTVTSAQKNPTAFYLCASSTGMRLATYEQYFGPGTRLTVT.

This clonotype has a handful of counts. The V call is TRBV5-4, the J call TRBJ2-3; TRBD2 matches 8 bases. This CDR3 region has 16 residues. Germline V gene data show CDR1 as SGHNT and CDR2 as YYREEE (reference sequence). V lost 0 bases and J lost 5; bases outside the gene matches: 8. The CDR3 spells CASSLAGGGREDTQYF. CDR3 DNA: TGTGCCAGCAGCTTGGCTGGCGGGGGGCGGGAAGATACGCAGTATTTT.

This clonotype was found once. CDR3 bases: TGTGCCAGCAGTTACTCGGGGGCGGATAATTCACCCCTCCACTTT. Translating gives CASSYSGADNSPLHF. The V gene is TRBV6-5, the J gene TRBJ1-6; tentatively, D is TRBD1 (6 bases). The CDR3 is made up of 15 amino acids. Germline values: CDR1 MNHEY, CDR2 SVGAGI. Trimming took off 0 bases at V and 5 bases at J, with 8 bases between the two ends.

The chain links TRBV6-5 to TRBJ2-7; weak D call: TRBD2 (6 bases). V was clipped by 5 bases and J by 6 bases, with 14 bases between them. This CDR3 spans 13 amino acids. Per the germline V gene, CDR1 is MNHEY and CDR2 is SVGAGI. Here the CDR3 DNA reads TGTGCCAGCAGTGCCCTGACTAGAGGCGAGCAGTACTTC. It encodes CASSALTRGEQYF.

V and J are TRBV15 and TRBJ1-5; D is unresolved. V was trimmed by 0 bases and J by 7 bases, leaving 13 bases between them. Germline CDR1 reads LNHNV; CDR2 reads YYDKDF (reference sequence). This CDR3 is 15 amino acids long. This chain's CDR3 is CATSRDAERYQPQHF. DNA of the CDR3: TGTGCCACCAGCAGAGATGCCGAGCGATACCAGCCCCAGCATTTT.

This clonotype was counted once. The chain has TRBV11-2 and TRBJ1-5, with D hard to call. Trimming shortened V by 0 bases and J by 11 bases, and 17 bases separated the two germline ends. From germline, CDR1 is SGHAT and CDR2 FQNNGV. The CDR3 has 15 amino acids. As DNA, the CDR3 is TGTGCCAGCAGCTTAGAGGCAGACCGGTTTTCCACCCAGCATTTT. This codes for CASSLEADRFSTQHF.

The sample holds a few counts of this clonotype. The V and J genes are TRBV12-3 or TRBV12-4 and TRBJ2-2; TRBD2 matches 7 bases. The CDR3 has 16 residues. V was clipped by 4 bases and J by 5 bases; unmatched bases: 10. This chain's CDR3 is CASSWDPSGKTGELFF. In DNA, the CDR3 is TGTGCCAGCAGTTGGGACCCAAGCGGGAAAACCGGGGAGCTGTTTTTT.

Of note for this clonotype: A much bigger clone sits one base away, suggesting this may be a read error. The V call is TRBV19, the J call TRBJ2-1, with D unclear. CDR3 length: 14 amino acids. Trimming took off 7 bases at V and 0 bases at J, with 10 bases between the two ends. Germline V gives CDR1 LNHDA, CDR2 SQIVND (reference sequence). DNA of the CDR3: TGTGCCAGTAAAGGCGGAAGCTCCTACAATGAGCAGTTCTTC. Its protein is CASKGGSSYNEQFF.

This clonotype was counted between two and nine times. The chain couples TRBV12-3 or TRBV12-4 to TRBJ2-5, with 10 bases fitting TRBD2. The CDR3 runs 14 residues. V dropped 4 bases and J dropped 6; count of bases not matched to a gene: 5. This chain's CDR3 is CASSSSGSPKTQYF. The CDR3 DNA reads TGTGCCAGCAGTTCTAGCGGGAGTCCCAAGACCCAGTACTTC.

V usage is TRBV6-1 and J usage is TRBJ2-7, with D perhaps TRBD1 or TRBD2 (5 bases each). The germline gives CDR1 MNHNS, CDR2 SASEGT. V was shortened by 5 bases and J by 4 bases, with 12 bases between the two germline ends. This CDR3 contains 13 residues. The CDR3 protein is CASSFTRGYEQYF. The CDR3 nucleotides read TGTGCCAGCAGTTTTACTAGGGGTTACGAGCAGTACTTC.

The rearrangement links TRBV11-1 to TRBJ2-7; 7 nucleotides agree with TRBD2. V lost 7 bases and J lost 5; bases outside the gene matches: 5. Germline CDR1 and CDR2: SGHAT and FQDESV (reference sequence). CDR3 length: 12 residues. As DNA, the CDR3 is TGTGCCAGCATATGGGGGGGACACGAGCAGTACTTC. Translating gives CASIWGGHEQYF.